The 30 T cell receptor beta chains in this list originate from one sample, sequenced in a study of molecular identifiers for immune sequencing clone quantification (dated 2018 in TCRdb). The library was obtained by PCR. The sequencer listed for this sample is NextSeq 500. TCRdb handled the public reads itself, with Q25 trimming in fastp and clone calling in MiXCR, and kept productive beta chains. Identical CDR3 proteins give one entry, which carries the most common genes and DNA. A total of about 330,000 distinct CDR3 sequences appear in this sample, roughly 23% of them only once. 0.7% to 0.95% of the sample is taken by the ten largest. The specimen sequenced was naive CD8+ T cells from blood, with Jurkat cell RNA spiked in. The cell subset or site tag for this specimen amounts to: FACS-sorted CD8+CD4-CCR7+CD45RA+ naive T cells. All receptors come from a human donor in good health. Some libraries in this study had Jurkat cell RNA spiked in.

On this clonotype itself: A much larger clone lies a single base off, so this may be a read error. No conserved phenylalanine or tryptophan ends this CDR3, so it is likely a read error. The chain recombines TRBV5-1 with TRBJ2-7; TRBD1 matches at 8 bases. The CDR3 extends over 16 amino acids. V dropped 2 bases and J dropped 1; count of bases not matched to a gene: 8. Germline CDR1 reads SGHRS; CDR2 reads YFSETQ. CDR3 sequence: CASSFSSGGASYEQYS. CDR3 coding DNA: TGCGCCAGCAGCTTCTCCTCAGGGGGCGCTTCCTACGAGCAGTACTCC.

About this clonotype itself: A much larger clone lies a single base off, so this may be a read error. The DNA for the CDR3 is TGTGCCAGCAGATTCTCCATCCAGGGTTCGGATCAGCCCCGGCATTTT. This sequence encodes CASRFSIQGSDQPRHF. The J gene is TRBJ1-5, the V gene TRBV6-6; weak D call: TRBD1 (5 bases). Germline V gives CDR1 MNHNY, CDR2 SVGAGI (reference sequence). The CDR3 consists of 16 residues.

Regarding this clonotype: Mismatch with germline at one junction end may stem from a read error. The gene calls are TRBV7-2 and TRBJ1-1; D ambiguous. CDR1 and CDR2 (germline): SGHTA, FQGNSA. CDR3 length equals 13 residues. The CDR3 reads CASRLLETHEAFF. CDR3 sequence (DNA): TGTGCCAGCAGACTACTAGAAACGCACGAAGCTTTCTTC. Complete variable domain (other parts from reference TRBV7-2 and TRBJ1-1): GAGVSQSPSNKVTEKGKDVELRCDPISGHTALYWYRQSLGQGLEFLIYFQGNSAPDKSGLPSDRFSAERTGGSVSTLTIQRTQQEDSAVYLCASRLLETHEAFFGQGTRLTVV.

The CDR3 sequence is CASSPRGLGNTEAFF. The CDR3 nucleotides read TGTGCCAGCAGCCCACGTGGTTTGGGGAACACTGAAGCTTTCTTT. V is TRBV13 and J is TRBJ1-1; D not resolved. V lost 5 bases to trimming and J lost 1 base, with 14 bases between them. From germline, CDR1 is PRHDT and CDR2 FYEKMQ (reference sequence). The CDR3 sequence is 15 residues long.

This clonotype was recorded at least ten times. The J gene is TRBJ2-5, the V gene TRBV7-8; no firm D call. V lost 5 bases and J lost 5, with 6 bases in between. Germline V gene data show CDR1 as SGHVS and CDR2 as FQNEAQ. The CDR3 loop spans 11 amino acids. CDR3 residues: CASSLIETQYF. The CDR3, as DNA: TGTGCCAGCAGCCTAATCGAGACCCAGTACTTC.

The sample holds many counts of this clonotype. This rearrangement joins TRBV5-1 to TRBJ1-2; D possibly corresponds to TRBD1 (6 bases). The CDR3 consists of 14 residues. Germline V lookup: CDR1 SGHRS, CDR2 YFSETQ. Trimming cost V 4 bases and J 2 bases, with 12 bases left between them. The CDR3 loop reads CASSPPQGNYGYTF. Here the CDR3 DNA reads TGCGCCAGCAGCCCGCCACAGGGCAACTATGGCTACACCTTC.

This chain uses TRBV13 with TRBJ2-2; the match to TRBD2 covers 14 bases. Germline loops: CDR1 PRHDT, CDR2 FYEKMQ (reference sequence). The CDR3 is made up of 20 amino acids. The trim removed 5 bases at V and 1 base at J, leaving 12 bases unmatched. The CDR3 nucleotides read TGTGCCAGCAGCCGAATCACGGGGACTAGCGGGGGCATGAACACCGGGGAGCTGTTTTTT. Translated, it gives CASSRITGTSGGMNTGELFF. The whole variable domain, remainder taken from reference TRBV13 and TRBJ2-2, is AAGVIQSPRHLIKEKRETATLKCYPIPRHDTVYWYQQGPGQDPQFLISFYEKMQSDKGSIPDRFSAQQFSDYHSELNMSSLELGDSALYFCASSRITGTSGGMNTGELFFGEGSRLTVL.

The chain combines TRBV20-1 with TRBJ2-7; D is undetermined. Germline V CDR1 and CDR2: DFQATT, SNEGSKA (reference sequence). The CDR3 is 12 amino acids. V was cut by 1 base and J by 9 bases, with 13 bases left in between. This chain's CDR3 is CSARVFPHVQYF. CDR3 DNA sequence: TGCAGTGCTAGAGTGTTTCCCCACGTGCAGTACTTC.

This clonotype was seen repeatedly, ten times or more. V and J are TRBV5-6 and TRBJ1-3; D possibly corresponds to TRBD1 (5 bases). The CDR3 is 17 residues long. The germline V and J ends were trimmed by 5 bases and 0 bases, with 18 bases remaining between them. Germline V gene sequence: CDR1 SGHDT, CDR2 YYEEEE. The CDR3 loop is CASSLNRDGISGNTIYF. CDR3 sequence (DNA): TGTGCCAGCAGTTTAAACCGGGACGGAATCTCTGGAAACACCATATATTTT.

The chain employs TRBV6-2 or TRBV6-3 and TRBJ1-2; D is ambiguous. Trimming cost V 1 base and J 7 bases, with 16 bases left between them. The V gene's germline CDR1 is MNHEY and CDR2 SVGEGT. The CDR3 spans 15 residues. The CDR3 DNA follows: TGTGCCAGCAGTTACTTGCACCCGGACCCCTTTGGCTACACCTTC. It translates to CASSYLHPDPFGYTF.

This clonotype was recorded only once. The V call is TRBV20-1, the J call TRBJ1-1; 7 bases align to TRBD1. The CDR3 runs to 15 residues. Germline CDR1 is DFQATT and CDR2 is SNEGSKA (reference sequence). V was pared by 0 bases and J by 6 bases, with 10 bases of the junction left unmatched. CDR3 sequence: CSARDLWDRAPEAFF. CDR3 DNA: TGCAGTGCTAGAGATCTGTGGGACAGAGCGCCTGAAGCTTTCTTT.

This clonotype was seen more than once but under ten times. A read error may produce the germline difference seen at one junction end. The genes are TRBV28 and TRBJ2-5, with 7 bases identical to TRBD1. CDR1 and CDR2 (germline): MDHEN, SYDVKM. CDR3 length equals 14 residues. In DNA, the CDR3 is TGTGCCAGCAGCCCAAGGACAGGCCAAGAGCCCCAGTACTTC. Amino acid sequence: CASSPRTGQEPQYF.

The V gene is TRBV20-1, the J gene TRBJ1-1, with TRBD1 matching over 8 bases. The length of the CDR3 is 18 residues. The junction had 14 bases not matched to a gene; V was cut back by 2 bases and J by 0 bases. Germline V gene lookup returns CDR1 DFQATT and CDR2 SNEGSKA (reference sequence). Here the CDR3 reads CSARNWTGFRDLNTEAFF. The CDR3 DNA sequence: TGCAGTGCTAGAAACTGGACAGGGTTTCGAGATTTGAACACTGAAGCTTTCTTT.

The chain carries TRBV6-6 and TRBJ2-7; TRBD1 might be the D (6 bases). This CDR3 is built from 16 residues. Germline assignment: CDR1 MNHNY and CDR2 SVGAGI (reference sequence). V lost 2 bases, J lost 2 bases, and 16 bases lay in between. CDR3 DNA sequence: TGTGCCAGCAGTTACAAAACAGGGTTGCTAACCTACGAGCAGTACTTC. It codes for CASSYKTGLLTYEQYF.

The sample holds many counts of this clonotype. The V gene is TRBV7-6, the J gene TRBJ2-1, with 10 nucleotides matching TRBD1. V lost 1 base, J lost 9 bases, and 0 bases stayed unmatched. Per the germline V gene, CDR1 is SGHVS and CDR2 is FNYEAQ. The CDR3 contains 13 residues. The CDR3 region has the DNA TGTGCCAGCAGCTTAGGGACAGGGGGTGAGCAGTTCTTC. It codes for CASSLGTGGEQFF.

This clonotype was seen only a few times. The chain couples TRBV7-8 to TRBJ2-5; TRBD1 might be the D (6 bases). V was shortened by 5 bases and J by 0 bases, with 19 bases between the two germline ends. CDR1 SGHVS and CDR2 FQNEAQ come from the germline V gene. The CDR3 runs to 17 residues. CDR3: CASSPRRRGEHQETQYF. In DNA form, the CDR3 reads TGTGCCAGCAGCCCAAGGCGCAGGGGCGAGCACCAAGAGACCCAGTACTTC. Drawing the rest from reference TRBV7-8 and TRBJ2-5, the complete variable domain is GAGVSQSPRYKVAKRGQDVALRCDPISGHVSLFWYQQALGQGPEFLTYFQNEAQLDKSGLPSDRFFAERPEGSVSTLKIQRTQQEDSAVYLCASSPRRRGEHQETQYFGPGTRLLVL.

The gene calls are TRBV2 and TRBJ2-3, with D tentatively TRBD1 or TRBD2 (5 bases each). V was pared by 10 bases and J by 3 bases, with 14 bases between. CDR1 SNHLY and CDR2 FYNNEI come from the germline V gene. CDR3 length: 13 residues. CDR3 amino acids: CATWWGRTDTQYF. CDR3 nucleotide sequence: TGTGCCACTTGGTGGGGACGGACAGATACGCAGTATTTT.

The chain is built from TRBV5-6 and TRBJ2-1, with a possible D match to TRBD2 (6 bases). Per germline, CDR1 SGHDT and CDR2 YYEEEE. This CDR3 spans 15 amino acids. V was clipped by 1 base and J by 4 bases, with 12 bases between them. DNA for the CDR3: TGTGCCAGCAGCTTGTCGGAGGGAGGATACAATGAGCAGTTCTTC. It encodes CASSLSEGGYNEQFF. The full variable domain, completed using reference TRBV5-6 and TRBJ2-1, is DAGVTQSPTHLIKTRGQQVTLRCSPKSGHDTVSWYQQALGQGPQFIFQYYEEEERQRGNFPDRFSGHQFPNYSSELNVNALLLGDSALYLCASSLSEGGYNEQFFGPGTRLTVL.

This clonotype was seen ten or more times. The J gene is TRBJ1-1, the V gene TRBV19; 8 bases are a match to TRBD1. The CDR3 sequence is 13 residues long. With V trimmed by 9 bases and J by 5 bases, 8 bases remained unmatched. Germline CDR1 reads LNHDA; CDR2 reads SQIVND (reference sequence). The CDR3 is CASTNRGWTEAFF. The CDR3 DNA reads TGTGCCAGCACTAACAGGGGGTGGACTGAAGCTTTCTTT.

In regard to this clonotype: This may arise from a read error, as a much more abundant clone is one base away. This sequence joins TRBV27 and TRBJ1-5; no clear D gene. CDR1 and CDR2 (germline): MNHEY, SMNVEV (reference sequence). The length of the CDR3 is 12 residues. CDR3 protein: CASSFWGQAQHF. Here the CDR3 DNA reads TGTGCCAGCAGTTTCTGGGGTCAGGCCCAGCATTTT.

Concerning this clonotype itself: The CDR3 does not close with the conserved phenylalanine or tryptophan, likely indicating a read error. The CDR3 DNA is TGCGCCAGCAGCCAAGGGGCGCGGGAGGCCCCCACAGATACGCAGTATTCT. Translating it yields CASSQGAREAPTDTQYS. The chain joins TRBV4-3 to TRBJ2-3, with 8 nucleotides matching TRBD2. Unmatched junction bases numbered 8, after V lost 1 base and J lost 2 bases. The CDR3 totals 17 residues. Germline CDR1 reads LGHNA; CDR2 reads YSLEER.

This chain uses TRBV4-1 with TRBJ2-3, with 7 bases aligning to TRBD1. Unmatched junction bases numbered 12, after V lost 4 bases and J lost 2 bases. The CDR3 consists of 17 residues. Germline V gene lookup returns CDR1 MGHRA and CDR2 YSYEKL. CDR3 in DNA: TGCGCCAGCAGCCCGAAGGGGGCAGGGGGTTACACAGATACGCAGTATTTT. It translates to CASSPKGAGGYTDTQYF.

The chain links TRBV4-3 to TRBJ1-2, with 7 bases lining up with TRBD1. There are 13 residues in the CDR3. V lost 6 bases and J lost 4; bases outside the gene matches: 5. The germline CDR1 and CDR2 sequences are LGHNA and YSLEER. The CDR3 bases are TGCGCCAGCAGTCACAGGGGCGGCTATGGCTACACCTTC. It codes for CASSHRGGYGYTF.

Concerning this clonotype: Since a much larger clone is just one base distant, this may be a read error. The chain couples TRBV9 to TRBJ2-3, with TRBD2 identical over 7 bases. J was trimmed by 2 bases and V by 4 bases; bases with no gene match: 7. The germline gives CDR1 SGDLS, CDR2 YYNGEE. The CDR3 is 15 amino acids. CDR3 sequence reads: CASSLTTSDTDTQYF. CDR3 bases: TGTGCCAGCAGCCTCACTACTAGCGACACAGATACGCAGTATTTT.

Concerning this clonotype itself: At one boundary the junction diverges from the germline segment, which might be a read error. The chain links TRBV7-6 to TRBJ2-1; the match to TRBD2 covers 9 bases. This CDR3 spans 16 amino acids. Germline CDR1 is SGHVS and CDR2 is FNYEAQ. CDR3 nucleotide sequence: TGTGCCGGCAGCTTAGTGGCGGGGGGGCAATCTGGTGAGCAGTTCTTC. Translated, it gives CAGSLVAGGQSGEQFF.

The CDR3 protein is CASSHPGLAGTTDTQYF. The CDR3, as DNA: TGTGCCAGCAGCCATCCGGGACTAGCAGGGACCACAGATACGCAGTATTTT. The J gene is TRBJ2-3, the V gene TRBV7-9; 9 nucleotides agree with TRBD2. CDR3 size: 17 residues. V trimming: 5 bases; J trimming: 2 bases; junction bases outside the gene matches: 11. From germline, CDR1 is SEHNR and CDR2 FQNEAQ (reference sequence).

The rearrangement joins TRBV20-1 to TRBJ2-7; D remains unclear. The CDR3 runs 15 residues. Trimming pared 5 bases from V and 1 base from J, leaving 18 bases between. The germline gives CDR1 DFQATT, CDR2 SNEGSKA (reference sequence). The CDR3: CSAVLYLSSSYEQYF. The CDR3 DNA follows: TGCAGTGCTGTCCTATATCTGAGCAGTTCCTACGAGCAGTACTTC.

The rearrangement links TRBV24-1 to TRBJ2-2; either TRBD1 or TRBD2 may fit D (5 bases each). The V gene lost 0 bases and the J gene lost 4 bases, with 11 bases spanning the gap. Germline V lookup: CDR1 KGHDR, CDR2 SFDVKD. The CDR3 is made up of 16 amino acids. The CDR3 region is CATSDLRGDPTGELFF. The CDR3, as DNA: TGTGCCACCAGTGATTTGCGAGGGGACCCCACCGGGGAGCTGTTTTTT.

Many counts were recorded for this clonotype. The chain has TRBV12-3 or TRBV12-4 and TRBJ2-3, with TRBD1 identical over 7 bases. The V and J ends lost 5 bases and 0 bases, in that order; junction bases with no gene match: 5. CDR3 size: 15 residues. The DNA for the CDR3 is TGTGCCAGCAGTCCGACGACAGGGAGCACAGATACGCAGTATTTT. It specifies CASSPTTGSTDTQYF.

CDR3 sequence reads: CASSLDQVSTPGTDTQYF. The CDR3 bases are TGTGCCAGCAGCCTTGATCAAGTATCGACCCCAGGCACAGATACGCAGTATTTT. The genes are TRBV13 and TRBJ2-3, with D hard to call. The V end was cut by 5 bases, the J end by 1 base, with 22 bases between. This CDR3 spans 18 amino acids. Germline CDR1 is PRHDT and CDR2 is FYEKMQ (reference sequence).